This T cell receptor beta chain was observed in a study of neoadjuvant anti-PD-1 for oral cavity cancer. Study as a whole: Around day 43, patients without progression received a fourth nivolumab dose before surgery. Study-wide findings and caveats: Expansion of preexisting intratumoral clones was suggested to aid response. Higher pretreatment Treg/Th17 ratios tracked higher pretreatment blood clonality.

Generated by immunoSEQ multiplex PCR, the TCRdb table keeps only in-frame clones and is missing some. The sample yields under 7,500 clones, around 52% seen once. CDR1 is SGHRS and CDR2 is YFSETQ in the germline V gene. V lost 1 base and J lost 9, with 13 bases in between. This CDR3 has 13 amino acids. Note on this clone: Its antigen is undetermined.

The genes are TRBV5-1 and TRBJ1-2; no firm D call. Sequenced material: tumor tissue, taken before nivolumab (anti-PD-1) treatment. This TCR came from a person aged 40 to 85 with oral cavity squamous cell carcinoma. CDR3 protein: CASSLKGDLSYTF. The CDR3 DNA sequence: TGCGCCAGCAGCTTGAAGGGTGACTTAAGCTACACCTTC.